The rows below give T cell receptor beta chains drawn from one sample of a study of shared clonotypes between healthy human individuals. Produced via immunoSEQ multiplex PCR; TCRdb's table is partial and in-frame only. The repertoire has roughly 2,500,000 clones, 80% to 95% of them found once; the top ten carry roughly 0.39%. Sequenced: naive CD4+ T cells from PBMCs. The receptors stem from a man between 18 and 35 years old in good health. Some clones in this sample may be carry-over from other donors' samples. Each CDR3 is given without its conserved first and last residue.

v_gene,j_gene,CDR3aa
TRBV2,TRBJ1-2,ASRRGGNYGYT
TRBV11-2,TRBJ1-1,ASSLGGQLNTEAF
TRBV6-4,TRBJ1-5,ASSAHQGAGKVQPQH
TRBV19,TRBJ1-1,ASSETGYMNTEAF
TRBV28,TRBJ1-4,ASSLTGGEKLF
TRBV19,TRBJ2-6,ASSINALTRDRLRVGANVLT
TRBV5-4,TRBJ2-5,ASSLGARFQETQY
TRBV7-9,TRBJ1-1,ASSLMGQGRNTEAF
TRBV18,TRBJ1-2,ASSPSTDRLGYGYT
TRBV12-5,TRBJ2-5,ASGLVPGTQY
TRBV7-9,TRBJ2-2,ASSPLGLPTGELF
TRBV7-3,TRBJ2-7,ASSAQGGLSHEQY
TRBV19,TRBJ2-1,ASNAGSGSSYNEQF
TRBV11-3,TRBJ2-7,ASSVGGHEQY
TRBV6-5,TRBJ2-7,ASIPASGYEQY
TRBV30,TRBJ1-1,AWYAGQGYAEAF